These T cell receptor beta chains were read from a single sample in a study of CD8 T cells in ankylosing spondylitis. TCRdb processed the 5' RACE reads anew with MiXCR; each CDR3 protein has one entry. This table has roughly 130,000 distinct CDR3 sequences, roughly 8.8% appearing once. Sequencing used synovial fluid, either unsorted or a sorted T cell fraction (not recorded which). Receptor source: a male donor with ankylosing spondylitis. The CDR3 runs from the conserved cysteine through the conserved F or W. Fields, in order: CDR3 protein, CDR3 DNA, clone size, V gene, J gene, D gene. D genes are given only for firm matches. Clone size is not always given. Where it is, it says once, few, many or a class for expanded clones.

CASSRGGGFNEQFF,TGCGCCAGCAGCCGCGGGGGTGGGTTTAATGAGCAGTTCTTC,few,TRBV4-3,TRBJ2-1,TRBD2
CASSSAWGPQGPYEQYF,TGCGCCAGCAGCTCGGCTTGGGGGCCCCAAGGCCCCTACGAGCAGTACTTC,many,TRBV5-1,TRBJ2-7,-
CSARKRTGGFYEQYF,TGCAGTGCTAGAAAAAGGACAGGGGGCTTTTACGAGCAGTACTTC,many,TRBV20-1,TRBJ2-7,TRBD1
CASSPVAGQGLYGYTF,TGTGCCAGCAGCCCCGTCGCGGGACAGGGGTTGTATGGCTACACCTTC,-,TRBV12-3/TRBV12-4,TRBJ1-2,TRBD1
CASSTGQGSSYEQYF,TGTGCCAGCAGCACAGGACAGGGGAGCTCCTACGAGCAGTACTTC,many,TRBV7-9,TRBJ2-7,TRBD1
CASSRGERYNEQFF,TGTGCCAGCAGTCGGGGGGAACGTTACAATGAGCAGTTCTTC,-,TRBV12-3/TRBV12-4,TRBJ2-1,TRBD2
CASSLEPGQSYEQYF,TGTGCCAGCAGCTTGGAACCGGGTCAGTCCTACGAGCAGTACTTC,-,TRBV7-6,TRBJ2-7,-
CASSLDGVRKDTQYF,TGTGCCAGCAGCTTGGATGGGGTTAGGAAAGATACGCAGTATTTT,many,TRBV5-5,TRBJ2-3,-
CASSVGGRASGNTIYF,TGTGCCAGCAGCGTCGGTGGCCGCGCCTCTGGAAACACCATATATTTT,many,TRBV9,TRBJ1-3,-
CASSPYRGVKYYGYTF,TGTGCCAGCAGCCCGTACAGGGGGGTGAAATACTATGGCTACACCTTC,many,TRBV7-8,TRBJ1-2,TRBD1
CSASGKRENPYEQYF,TGCAGTGCTAGCGGGAAACGAGAAAACCCCTACGAGCAGTACTTC,many,TRBV20-1,TRBJ2-7,-
CSAPTDSQETQYF,TGCAGTGCGCCGACAGATTCACAAGAGACCCAGTACTTC,many,TRBV20-1,TRBJ2-5,-
CASKAWGAAAANSPLHF,TGTGCCAGCAAAGCATGGGGTGCGGCGGCTGCTAATTCACCCCTCCACTTT,many,TRBV6-2/TRBV6-3,TRBJ1-6,-
CASSLRTGAYNEQFF,TGTGCCAGCAGCTTAAGGACAGGGGCCTACAATGAGCAGTTCTTC,many,TRBV7-3,TRBJ2-1,TRBD1
CAWRAQGTNSPLHF,TGTGCCTGGAGAGCCCAGGGAACTAATTCACCCCTCCACTTT,-,TRBV30,TRBJ1-6,-
CASSFFGTTEAFF,TGTGCCAGCAGCTTCTTTGGGACCACTGAAGCTTTCTTT,many,TRBV5-6,TRBJ1-1,-
CASSQDLGTKYF,TGTGCCAGCAGCCAAGATCTCGGGACAAAGTACTTC,-,TRBV3-1,TRBJ2-7,-
CASRIPGGSWNEQFF,TGTGCCAGCAGAATCCCCGGGGGATCCTGGAATGAGCAGTTCTTC,-,TRBV28,TRBJ2-1,-
CASRSSGGTQFTYEQYF,TGTGCCAGCAGGTCTAGCGGGGGGACCCAATTCACCTACGAGCAGTACTTC,many,TRBV12-3/TRBV12-4,TRBJ2-7,TRBD2
CASSLDGLYGYTF,TGTGCCAGCAGCCTCGACGGCCTCTATGGCTACACCTTC,few,TRBV7-2,TRBJ1-2,-
CASSVRRTGRAKNIQYF,TGTGCCAGCAGCGTACGCCGGACAGGGAGAGCCAAAAACATTCAGTACTTC,many,TRBV14,TRBJ2-4,TRBD1
CASSSAEGETQYF,TGTGCCAGCAGCTCCGCCGAGGGTGAGACCCAGTACTTC,many,TRBV12-3/TRBV12-4,TRBJ2-5,-
CATSAQRRRGHNEKLFF,TGTGCCACCAGCGCACAACGGAGGAGGGGTCACAATGAAAAACTGTTTTTT,many,TRBV15,TRBJ1-4,-
CASSLLSGQETQYF,TGTGCCAGCAGTTTGCTTAGCGGACAAGAGACCCAGTACTTC,-,TRBV28,TRBJ2-5,-
CAISERGLSSYEQYF,TGTGCCATCAGTGAAAGAGGGCTCTCCTCCTACGAGCAGTACTTC,few,TRBV10-3,TRBJ2-7,-
CASSLGGREGYNEQFF,TGTGCCAGCAGCTTAGGGGGGCGGGAGGGTTACAATGAGCAGTTCTTC,-,TRBV7-2,TRBJ2-1,TRBD2
CSATPGVLRNEQYF,TGCAGTGCTACCCCAGGCGTCCTTAGGAACGAGCAGTACTTC,-,TRBV20-1,TRBJ2-7,-
CASSLGTVVYEQYF,TGTGCCAGCAGTTTAGGGACCGTGGTCTACGAGCAGTACTTC,many,TRBV12-3/TRBV12-4,TRBJ2-7,-
CASSLSVGTEAFF,TGTGCCAGCAGCTTAAGTGTAGGCACTGAAGCTTTCTTT,-,TRBV7-3,TRBJ1-1,-
CASSENSYGYTF,TGTGCCAGCAGTGAAAACAGCTATGGCTACACCTTC,few,TRBV6-1,TRBJ1-2,-
CSADGLAGGTDTQYF,TGCAGTGCCGACGGACTAGCGGGAGGGACAGATACGCAGTATTTT,many,TRBV20-1,TRBJ2-3,TRBD2
CATSDPSGNNEQFF,TGTGCCACCAGTGATCCTAGCGGAAACAATGAGCAGTTCTTC,many,TRBV24-1,TRBJ2-1,TRBD2
CASKGRTSTVETQYF,TGTGCCAGCAAAGGGAGAACTAGCACGGTGGAGACCCAGTACTTC,many,TRBV28,TRBJ2-5,-
CASSLVYPSSGSEQFF,TGCGCCAGCAGCTTGGTTTATCCTAGCTCGGGGAGTGAGCAGTTCTTC,-,TRBV5-1,TRBJ2-1,-
CATGMGEKLFF,TGTGCTACGGGTATGGGGGAAAAACTGTTTTTT,few,TRBV10-3,TRBJ1-4,-
CATSKGRIFSAGNTIYF,TGTGCCACCAGCAAAGGCCGGATATTTTCAGCTGGAAACACCATATATTTT,few,TRBV15,TRBJ1-3,-
CASSRTLGLVGADTQYF,TGTGCCAGCAGCCGAACCCTGGGACTCGTTGGAGCAGATACGCAGTATTTT,few,TRBV7-9,TRBJ2-3,-
CSATDTEAFF,TGCAGTGCTACGGACACTGAAGCTTTCTTT,-,TRBV20-1,TRBJ1-1,-
CASSPRGPIGYTF,TGTGCCAGCAGCCCCCGGGGACCAATTGGCTACACCTTC,many,TRBV7-2,TRBJ1-2,-
CASSPPGALQDTQYF,TGTGCCAGCTCACCTCCGGGGGCACTGCAAGATACGCAGTATTTT,many,TRBV18,TRBJ2-3,-
CASSPRTGANTEAFF,TGTGCCAGCAGTCCTCGGACAGGGGCGAACACTGAAGCTTTCTTT,-,TRBV12-3/TRBV12-4,TRBJ1-1,TRBD1
CASSLARQVSNQPQHF,TGTGCCAGCAGCTTAGCAAGACAGGTTAGCAATCAGCCCCAGCATTTT,many,TRBV7-8,TRBJ1-5,-
CSVLGTTNNPYEQYF,TGCAGCGTCCTAGGGACAACTAATAACCCCTACGAGCAGTACTTC,many,TRBV29-1,TRBJ2-7,-
CASTQGAGDQPQHF,TGTGCCAGCACCCAAGGGGCAGGGGATCAGCCCCAGCATTTT,-,TRBV7-2,TRBJ1-5,-
CSARVSQGNYGYTF,TGCAGTGCTAGGGTATCACAGGGGAACTATGGCTACACCTTC,many,TRBV20-1,TRBJ1-2,TRBD1
CASSLVAGVTNSPLHF,TGTGCCAGCAGCTTAGTCGCAGGGGTTACGAATTCACCCCTCCACTTT,few,TRBV7-2,TRBJ1-6,-
CASSLGWGITDTQYF,TGTGCCAGCAGCTTAGGCTGGGGAATCACAGATACGCAGTATTTT,few,TRBV7-2,TRBJ2-3,-
CASSLAVGQARETQYF,TGCGCCAGCAGCTTGGCCGTGGGACAAGCAAGGGAGACCCAGTACTTC,many,TRBV5-1,TRBJ2-5,-
CACSFNRGKETQYF,TGTGCTTGCAGCTTTAACAGGGGAAAGGAGACCCAGTACTTC,few,TRBV7-2,TRBJ2-5,TRBD1
CASSLRGHRIDTEAFF,TGTGCCAGCAGCCTCCGAGGTCACAGGATCGACACTGAAGCTTTCTTT,many,TRBV28,TRBJ1-1,-
CASSRTGYPLYGYTF,TGTGCCAGCAGCCGAACAGGGTATCCCCTCTATGGCTACACCTTC,few,TRBV7-2,TRBJ1-2,-
CASSRGTVNEQFF,TGTGCCAGCAGCCGTGGGACAGTCAATGAGCAGTTCTTC,many,TRBV7-3,TRBJ2-1,TRBD1
CASSQGISGYGYTF,TGTGCCAGCAGCCAGGGAATCAGCGGGTATGGCTACACCTTC,many,TRBV4-2,TRBJ1-2,-